Listed below are T cell receptor beta chains from one sample, sequenced in a study of blood T cell repertoires in COVID-19. Sequencing was performed with immunoSEQ multiplex PCR; in TCRdb, only in-frame clones are kept and a portion is missing. The sample has around 25,000 clones; about nine tenths are singletons. Sequencing was carried out using peripheral blood. These receptors were obtained from a woman in her 70s with active COVID-19. CDR3s include the opening cysteine and the closing phenylalanine or tryptophan. D genes are given only for firm matches. For some rows the clone size is stated as once, few or many, or as a class when expanded; others skip it.

v_gene,d_gene,j_gene,abundance,CDR3nt,CDR3aa
TRBV5-1,-,TRBJ2-1,-,TGCGCCAGCAGCTTGTTTGACAGCGACAATGAGCAGTTCTTC,CASSLFDSDNEQFF
TRBV6-5,TRBD2,TRBJ2-2,-,TGTGCCAGCAGTAATGTAGCGGGGGAGGTCGGGGAGCTGTTTTTT,CASSNVAGEVGELFF
TRBV3-1/TRBV3-2,TRBD1,TRBJ1-6,-,TGTGCCAGCAGCCCGGGACAGGGTGAGTCACCCCTCCACTTT,CASSPGQGESPLHF
TRBV19,TRBD1,TRBJ1-1,once,TGTGCCAGTAGCAACCTCAGGGGGGTGAACACTGAAGCTTTCTTT,CASSNLRGVNTEAFF
TRBV5-6,-,TRBJ1-1,-,TGTGCCAGCAGCCGTGGGACAACTGAAGCTTTCTTT,CASSRGTTEAFF
TRBV27,-,TRBJ2-4,-,TGTGCCAGCAGTAGAGCCCGGGTCTGTTCCTTC,CASSRARVCSF
TRBV9,-,TRBJ1-1,-,TGTGCCAGCAGCTCCCAGGGGTCTGGCACTGAAGCTTTCTTT,CASSSQGSGTEAFF
TRBV21-1,-,TRBJ2-3,-,TGTGCCAGCAGCATCAAATCACCTAGCGGGGGGGGTGCAGATACGCAGTATTTT,CASSIKSPSGGGADTQYF
TRBV5-1,-,TRBJ2-7,-,TGCGCCAGCAGCTTGTGGGACTCCTCCTACGAGCAGTACTTC,CASSLWDSSYEQYF
TRBV4-2,-,TRBJ1-2,-,TGTGCCAGCAGCCAAGATCCCGACATATTAGGCTACACCTTC,CASSQDPDILGYTF
TRBV4-2,TRBD2,TRBJ2-3,-,TGTGCCAGCAGCCCCGCCGGGACTAGGAAATTTGATACGCAGTATTTT,CASSPAGTRKFDTQYF
TRBV4-3,-,TRBJ2-3,-,TGCGCCAGCAGCCAAGGACGACTATCTCTCACAGATACGCAGTATTTT,CASSQGRLSLTDTQYF
TRBV27,-,TRBJ1-1,-,TGTGCCAGCAGTTTAAGCAGCCAGGGGATGGTCACTGAAGCTTTCTTT,CASSLSSQGMVTEAFF
TRBV6-5,-,TRBJ1-2,-,TGTGCCAGCAGTTACGCAGATAACTATGGCTACACCTTC,CASSYADNYGYTF
TRBV3-1/TRBV3-2,TRBD2,TRBJ2-1,-,TGTGCCAGCAGCCAAGTTGCGGGGGGGGGTTACAATGAGCAGTTCTTC,CASSQVAGGGYNEQFF
TRBV3-1/TRBV3-2,TRBD1,TRBJ2-7,-,TGTGCCAGCAGCCAAGGACAGGGTGGGGACTACGAGCAGTACTTC,CASSQGQGGDYEQYF
TRBV12-3/TRBV12-4,-,TRBJ1-2,-,TGTGCCAGCAGTTTCCTAGCGCAGGGTGGCTACACCTTC,CASSFLAQGGYTF
TRBV24-1,-,TRBJ2-2,once,TGTGCCACCAGTGAACCGGGAATATTATACACCGGGGAGCTGTTTTTT,CATSEPGILYTGELFF
TRBV2,TRBD1,TRBJ1-5,-,TGTGCCAGCATCGGGGGACAGGGTAATCAGCCCCAGCATTTT,CASIGGQGNQPQHF
TRBV19,-,TRBJ1-5,-,TGTGCCAGTAGTATCTGGGGAGTCAATCAGCCCCAGCATTTT,CASSIWGVNQPQHF
TRBV12-3/TRBV12-4,TRBD1,TRBJ2-5,few,TGTGCCAGCAGTCAAGGGGACAGTCAGACCCAGTACTTC,CASSQGDSQTQYF
TRBV6-5,-,TRBJ2-2,once,TGTGCCAAGGGGGGAGGGGTAAACACCGGGGAGCTGTTTTTT,CAKGGGVNTGELFF
TRBV27,-,TRBJ2-1,-,TGTGCCAGCAGTTTAAGGGGGCGGGAAAATGAGCAGTTCTTC,CASSLRGRENEQFF
TRBV25-1,-,TRBJ2-5,-,TGTGCCAGCAGGGGGCAGAATTTTGTGACCCAGTACTTC,CASRGQNFVTQYF
TRBV21-1,-,TRBJ2-7,-,TGTGCCAGCAGCACCTTGGACAGGGGATACTACGAGCAGTACTTC,CASSTLDRGYYEQYF
TRBV7-9,TRBD2,TRBJ2-4,-,TGTGCCAGCAGCTTAGGTCAGCGGGGGGGAGCCAAAAACATTCAGTACTTC,CASSLGQRGGAKNIQYF
TRBV2,-,TRBJ2-2,once,TGTGCCAGCAGTGAACTCCCTAACACCGGGGAGCTGTTTTTT,CASSELPNTGELFF
TRBV19,-,TRBJ2-7,-,TGTGCCAGTAGTAAGGCGGGGCGGATCTACGAGCAGTACTTC,CASSKAGRIYEQYF
TRBV6-6,-,TRBJ1-1,-,TGTGCCAGCGGTACAGGGTCGGGCACTGAAGCTTTCTTT,CASGTGSGTEAFF
TRBV4-1,-,TRBJ1-3,-,TGCGCCAGCAGCCAAGATCTCTACGGCTCTGGAAACACCATATATTTT,CASSQDLYGSGNTIYF
TRBV6-5,-,TRBJ1-2,-,TGTGCCAGCAGTTACTCGGGCAGGGTATCCTATGGCTACACCTTC,CASSYSGRVSYGYTF
TRBV4-3,-,TRBJ1-2,-,TGCGCCAGCAGCCAAGAGAGGACTACCCGGACCCATGGCTACACCTTC,CASSQERTTRTHGYTF
TRBV20-1,TRBD1,TRBJ1-5,-,TGCAGTGCTATTGACAGGGCGGATCAGCCCCAGCATTTT,CSAIDRADQPQHF
TRBV5-4,TRBD1,TRBJ2-7,-,TGTGCCAGCAGCCAACCGGACAGGGGGGCCTCCTACGAGCAGTACTTC,CASSQPDRGASYEQYF
TRBV23-1,TRBD1,TRBJ2-1,-,TGCGCCAGCAGTCACCCGGGACAGGAGAAGAATGAGCAGTTCTTC,CASSHPGQEKNEQFF
TRBV11-2,TRBD1,TRBJ1-1,-,TGTGCCAGCAGCACCTCTAGACAGGGCTACACTGAAGCTTTCTTT,CASSTSRQGYTEAFF
TRBV19,TRBD1,TRBJ1-6,-,TGTGCCAGTAGTTCCGGACAGGGGTGGGAACCCCTCCACTTT,CASSSGQGWEPLHF
TRBV4-2,-,TRBJ2-3,-,TGTGCCAGCAGCCAAGAGTTCAGGGATTATACGCAGTATTTT,CASSQEFRDYTQYF
TRBV10-3,TRBD1,TRBJ1-2,-,TGTGCCATCAGCGGGACAGGGACTAACGGCTACACCTTC,CAISGTGTNGYTF
TRBV5-1,TRBD1,TRBJ2-1,-,TGCGCCAGCAGCTTGGTCGGGACAGGGGCCCCAGAGCAGTTCTTC,CASSLVGTGAPEQFF
TRBV28,-,TRBJ1-5,few,TGTGCCAGCAGTCTACCTCGAGGGCCCCAGCATTTT,CASSLPRGPQHF
TRBV5-1,-,TRBJ2-3,-,TGCGCCAGCAGCTTGGGGCTAGGGGGTACAGATACGCAGTATTTT,CASSLGLGGTDTQYF
TRBV11-2,TRBD1,TRBJ1-4,-,TGTGCCAGCAGCACTAACCCAGGACAGGGGAGGAAAAAACTGTTTTTT,CASSTNPGQGRKKLFF
TRBV20-1,TRBD1,TRBJ2-1,-,TGCAGTGCTAGTCCCGGGACAGGGGCGAATGAGCAGTTCTTC,CSASPGTGANEQFF
TRBV3-1/TRBV3-2,TRBD1,TRBJ2-1,-,TGTGCCAGCAGCCAGTCCGGGACAGGGTTCTTGGATGAGCAGTTCTTC,CASSQSGTGFLDEQFF
TRBV5-4,-,TRBJ2-2,-,TGTGCCAGCAGTCCAGACACGAACACCGGGGAGCTGTTTTTT,CASSPDTNTGELFF